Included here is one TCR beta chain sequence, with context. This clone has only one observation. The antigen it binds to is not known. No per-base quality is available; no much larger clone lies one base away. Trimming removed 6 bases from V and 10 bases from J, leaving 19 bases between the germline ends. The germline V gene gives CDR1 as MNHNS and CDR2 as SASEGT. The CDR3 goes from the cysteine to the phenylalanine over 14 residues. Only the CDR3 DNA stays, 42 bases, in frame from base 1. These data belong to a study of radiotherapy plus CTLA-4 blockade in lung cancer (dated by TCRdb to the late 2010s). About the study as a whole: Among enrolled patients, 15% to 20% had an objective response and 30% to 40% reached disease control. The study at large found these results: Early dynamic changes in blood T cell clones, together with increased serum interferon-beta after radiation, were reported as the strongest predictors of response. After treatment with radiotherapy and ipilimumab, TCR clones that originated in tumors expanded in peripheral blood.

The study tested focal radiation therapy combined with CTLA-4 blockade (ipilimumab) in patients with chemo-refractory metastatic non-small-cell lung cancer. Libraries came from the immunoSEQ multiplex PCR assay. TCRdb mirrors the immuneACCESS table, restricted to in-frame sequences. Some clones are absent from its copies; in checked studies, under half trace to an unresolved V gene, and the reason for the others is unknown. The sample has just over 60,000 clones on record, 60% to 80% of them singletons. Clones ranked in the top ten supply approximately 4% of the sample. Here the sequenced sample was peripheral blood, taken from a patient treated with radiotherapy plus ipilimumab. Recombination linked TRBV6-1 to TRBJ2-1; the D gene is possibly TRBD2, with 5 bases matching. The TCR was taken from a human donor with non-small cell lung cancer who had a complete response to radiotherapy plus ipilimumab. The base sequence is TGTGCCAGCAGCCGGGCCGCAGCGGACGACGAGCAGTTCTTC. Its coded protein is CASSRAAADDEQFF.